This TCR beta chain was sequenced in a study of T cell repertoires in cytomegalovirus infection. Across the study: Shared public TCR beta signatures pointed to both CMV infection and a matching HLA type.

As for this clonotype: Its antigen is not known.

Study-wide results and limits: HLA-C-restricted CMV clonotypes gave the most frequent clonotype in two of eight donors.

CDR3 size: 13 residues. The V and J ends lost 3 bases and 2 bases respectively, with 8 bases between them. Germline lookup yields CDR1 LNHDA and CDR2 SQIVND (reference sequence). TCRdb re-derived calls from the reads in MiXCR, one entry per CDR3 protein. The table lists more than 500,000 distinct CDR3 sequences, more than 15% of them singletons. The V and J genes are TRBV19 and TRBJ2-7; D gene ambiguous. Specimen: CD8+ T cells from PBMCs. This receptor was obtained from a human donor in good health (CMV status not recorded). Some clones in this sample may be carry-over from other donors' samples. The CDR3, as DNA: TGTGCCAGTAGTATTACAGCACCCTACGAGCAGTACTTC. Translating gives CASSITAPYEQYF. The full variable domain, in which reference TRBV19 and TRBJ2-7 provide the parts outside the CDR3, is DGGITQSPKYLFRKEGQNVTLSCEQNLNHDAMYWYRQDPGQGLRLIYYSQIVNDFQKGDIAEGYSVSREKKESFPLTVTSAQKNPTAFYLCASSITAPYEQYFGPGTRLTVT.